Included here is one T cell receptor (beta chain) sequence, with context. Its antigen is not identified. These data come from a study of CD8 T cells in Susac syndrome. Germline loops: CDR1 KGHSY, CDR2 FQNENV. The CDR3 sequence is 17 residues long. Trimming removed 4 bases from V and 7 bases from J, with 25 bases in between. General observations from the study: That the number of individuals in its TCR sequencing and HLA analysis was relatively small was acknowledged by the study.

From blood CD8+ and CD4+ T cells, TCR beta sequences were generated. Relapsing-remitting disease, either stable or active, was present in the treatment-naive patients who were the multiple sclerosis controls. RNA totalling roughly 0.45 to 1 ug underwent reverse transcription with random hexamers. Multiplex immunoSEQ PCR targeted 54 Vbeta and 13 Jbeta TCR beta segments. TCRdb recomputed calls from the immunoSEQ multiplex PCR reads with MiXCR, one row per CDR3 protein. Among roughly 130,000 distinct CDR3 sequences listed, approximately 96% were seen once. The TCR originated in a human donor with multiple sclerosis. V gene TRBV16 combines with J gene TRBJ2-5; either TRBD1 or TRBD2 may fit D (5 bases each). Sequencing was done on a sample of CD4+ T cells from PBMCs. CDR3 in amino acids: CASSPNLPGPQGSTQYF. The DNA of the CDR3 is TGTGCCAGCAGCCCCAATCTCCCGGGACCCCAAGGGTCGACCCAGTACTTC.